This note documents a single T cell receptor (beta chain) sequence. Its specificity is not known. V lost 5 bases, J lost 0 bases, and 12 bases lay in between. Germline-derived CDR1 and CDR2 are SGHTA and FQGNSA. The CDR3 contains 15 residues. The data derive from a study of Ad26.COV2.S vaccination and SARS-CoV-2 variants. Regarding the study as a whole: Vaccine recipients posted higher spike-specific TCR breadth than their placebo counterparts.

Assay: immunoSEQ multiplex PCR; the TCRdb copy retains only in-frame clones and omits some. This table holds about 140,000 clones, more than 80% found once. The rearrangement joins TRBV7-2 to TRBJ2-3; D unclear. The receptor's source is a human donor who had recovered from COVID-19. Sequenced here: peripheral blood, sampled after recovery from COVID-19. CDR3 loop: CASSPRSYSTDTQYF. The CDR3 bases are TGTGCCAGCAGCCCCCGTTCGTATAGCACAGATACGCAGTATTTT.